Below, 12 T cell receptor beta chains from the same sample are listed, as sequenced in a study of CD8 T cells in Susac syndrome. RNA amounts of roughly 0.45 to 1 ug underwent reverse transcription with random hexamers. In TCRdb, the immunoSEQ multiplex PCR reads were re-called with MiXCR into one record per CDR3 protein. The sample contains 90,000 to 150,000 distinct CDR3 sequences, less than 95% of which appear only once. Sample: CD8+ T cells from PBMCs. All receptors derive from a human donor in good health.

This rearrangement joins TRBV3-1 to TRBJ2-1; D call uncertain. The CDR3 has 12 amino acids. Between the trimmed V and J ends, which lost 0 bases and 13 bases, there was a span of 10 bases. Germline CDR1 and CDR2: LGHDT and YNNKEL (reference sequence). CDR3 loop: CASSQEADPQFF. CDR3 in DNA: TGTGCCAGCAGCCAAGAAGCAGACCCCCAGTTCTTC.

The chain's CDR3 is CASSTSSGNTIYF. The CDR3 coding sequence is TGTGCCAGCAGCACGAGCTCTGGAAACACCATATATTTT. The gene calls are TRBV7-3 and TRBJ1-3, with D hard to call. The CDR3 runs to 13 residues. V gave up 5 bases and J gave up 0 bases, with 5 bases separating them. CDR1 and CDR2 (germline): SGHTA, FQGTGA.

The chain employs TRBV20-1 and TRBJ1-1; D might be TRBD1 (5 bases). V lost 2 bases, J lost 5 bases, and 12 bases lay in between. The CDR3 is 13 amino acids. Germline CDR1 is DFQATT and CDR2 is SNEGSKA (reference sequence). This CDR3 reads CSARNRGGTEAFF. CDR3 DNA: TGCAGTGCTAGAAATAGGGGAGGGACTGAAGCTTTCTTT.

CDR3 residues: CSASDGTGALIGYTF. The CDR3 nucleotides read TGCAGTGCTAGCGACGGGACAGGGGCTTTAATCGGCTACACCTTC. The chain couples TRBV20-1 to TRBJ1-2; 10 bases line up with TRBD1. CDR3 length: 15 amino acids. V lost 3 bases to trimming and J lost 8 bases; unmatched junction nucleotides: 12. Germline V gene lookup returns CDR1 DFQATT and CDR2 SNEGSKA (reference sequence).

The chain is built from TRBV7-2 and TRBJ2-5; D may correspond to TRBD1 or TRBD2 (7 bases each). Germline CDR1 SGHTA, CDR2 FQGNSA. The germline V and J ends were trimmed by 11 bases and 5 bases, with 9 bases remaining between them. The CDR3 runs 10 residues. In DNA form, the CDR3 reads TGTGCCCAGGGGGGGGAGACCCAGTACTTC. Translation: CAQGGETQYF.

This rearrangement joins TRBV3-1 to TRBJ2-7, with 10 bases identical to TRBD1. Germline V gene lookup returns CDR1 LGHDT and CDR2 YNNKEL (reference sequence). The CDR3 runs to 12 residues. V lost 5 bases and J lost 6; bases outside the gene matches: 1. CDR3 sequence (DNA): TGTGCCAGCAGCAGGACAGGGGGCGAGCAGTACTTC. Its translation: CASSRTGGEQYF.

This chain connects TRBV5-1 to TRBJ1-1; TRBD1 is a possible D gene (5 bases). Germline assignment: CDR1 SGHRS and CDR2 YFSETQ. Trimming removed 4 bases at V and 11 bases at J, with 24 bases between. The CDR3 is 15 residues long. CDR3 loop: CASSPSFPWESGAFF. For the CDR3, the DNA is TGCGCCAGCAGCCCGTCCTTCCCGTGGGAATCAGGGGCTTTCTTT.

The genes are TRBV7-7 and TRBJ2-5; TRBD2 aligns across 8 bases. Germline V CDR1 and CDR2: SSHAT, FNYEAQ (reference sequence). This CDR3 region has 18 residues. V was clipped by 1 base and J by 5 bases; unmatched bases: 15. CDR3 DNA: TGTGCCAGCAGCTTAGACTCAGGGGTCGGGAGGGCCAAGGAGACCCAGTACTTC. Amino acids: CASSLDSGVGRAKETQYF.

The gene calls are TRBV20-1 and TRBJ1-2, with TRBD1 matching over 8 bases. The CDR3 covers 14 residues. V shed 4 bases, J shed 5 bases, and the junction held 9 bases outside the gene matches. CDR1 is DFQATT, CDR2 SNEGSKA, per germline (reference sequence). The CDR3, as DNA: TGCAGTGCTACCAAGACAGGGGAAGGATATGGCTACACCTTC. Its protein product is CSATKTGEGYGYTF.

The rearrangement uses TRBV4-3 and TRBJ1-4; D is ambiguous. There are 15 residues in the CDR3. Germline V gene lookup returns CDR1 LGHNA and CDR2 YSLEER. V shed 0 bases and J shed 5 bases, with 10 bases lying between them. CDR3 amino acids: CASSQDGQRNEKLFF. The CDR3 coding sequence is TGCGCCAGCAGCCAAGATGGGCAGCGAAATGAAAAACTGTTTTTT.

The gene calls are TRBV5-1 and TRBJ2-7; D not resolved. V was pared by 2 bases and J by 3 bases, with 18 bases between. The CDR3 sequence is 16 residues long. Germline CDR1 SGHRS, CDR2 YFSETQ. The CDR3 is CASSFLGGQANYEQYF. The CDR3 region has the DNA TGCGCCAGCAGCTTCTTGGGCGGCCAGGCCAACTACGAGCAGTACTTC.

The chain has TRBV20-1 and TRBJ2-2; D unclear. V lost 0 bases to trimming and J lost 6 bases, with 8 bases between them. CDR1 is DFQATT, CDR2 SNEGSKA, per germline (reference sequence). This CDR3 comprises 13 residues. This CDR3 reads CSARDLGSGELFF. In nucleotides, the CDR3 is TGCAGTGCTAGAGATCTCGGGTCCGGGGAGCTGTTTTTT.